The 5 T cell receptor beta chains reported below all come from one sample, sequenced in a study of graft-versus-host responses after intestinal transplantation. Investigators plated approximately 200,000 CFSE-labeled responder cells together with approximately 200,000 irradiated stimulator cells labeled with violet dye. The assay was immunoSEQ multiplex PCR, and TCRdb's table has in-frame clones only and misses some. The data show around 21,000 clones, 30% to 40% seen once. The sample was alloreactive CD8+ T cells from a mixed lymphocyte reaction culture, taken before intestinal transplant. Sample subset: CFSE-low proliferating T cells sorted from roughly six-day pre-transplant mixed lymphocyte reaction (GvH or HvG direction). The receptor set was obtained from a human patient who received an intestinal transplant.

The CDR3 DNA reads as TGTGCCAGCAGTGTCTCGGACAGCGACCCGAACACCGGGGAGCTGTTTTTT. Residues: CASSVSDSDPNTGELFF. This chain uses TRBV2 with TRBJ2-2; D is perhaps TRBD1 (6 bases). Germline-derived CDR1 and CDR2 are SNHLY and FYNNEI. The CDR3 runs to 17 residues. V was pared by 4 bases and J by 0 bases, with 15 bases between.

J is TRBJ1-5 and V is TRBV7-6; D gene uncertain. With 1 base removed from V and 3 bases from J, the gap between germline ends came to 4 bases. This CDR3 is 13 amino acids long. Germline assignment: CDR1 SGHVS and CDR2 FNYEAQ. CDR3 region: CASSLGINQPQHF. CDR3 nucleotides: TGTGCCAGCAGCTTAGGCATCAATCAGCCCCAGCATTTT.

The table lists this clone with a few counts. The genes are TRBV2 and TRBJ2-1; the match to TRBD1 covers 7 bases. The trim removed 6 bases at V and 3 bases at J, leaving 2 bases unmatched. Germline lookup yields CDR1 SNHLY and CDR2 FYNNEI. The CDR3 covers 13 residues. As DNA, the CDR3 is TGTGCCAGCAGGGGGACAGACTACAATGAGCAGTTCTTC. It is translated as CASRGTDYNEQFF.

In the case of this clone: The junction shows a germline mismatch at one end, possibly a read error. The rearrangement uses TRBV7-9 and TRBJ1-1; D possibly corresponds to TRBD1 (6 bases). CDR3 length: 17 residues. Germline loops: CDR1 SEHNR, CDR2 FQNEAQ (reference sequence). The CDR3 DNA reads as TGTGCCAGCAGCCAAGCCCCAGCCCGGGACAAGAACACTGAAGCCTTCTTT. This encodes CASSQAPARDKNTEAFF.

The genes are TRBV5-1 and TRBJ1-4; D perhaps matches TRBD1 (5 bases). From germline, CDR1 is SGHRS and CDR2 YFSETQ. The CDR3 is 11 amino acids. V lost 7 bases, J lost 7 bases, and 8 bases lay in between. CDR3: CASPDSEKLFF. CDR3 nucleotide sequence: TGCGCCAGCCCCGACAGTGAAAAACTGTTTTTT.